The 5 T cell receptor beta chains reported below all come from one sample, sequenced in a study of vaccination effects on CD4 cells after COVID-19. No antigen has been assigned to these receptors. Sequencing in the ViraFEST assay came after antigen-specific CD4+ T cells had been expanded with viral peptide pools, which were used to stimulate PBMC. Isolating CD4+ T cells followed ten to eleven days of culture. As their vaccination, participants received two doses of either BNT162b2 or mRNA-1273. Repertoires were generated with immunoSEQ multiplex PCR, while TCRdb's copy carries only in-frame clones and drops some. There are about 61,000 clones in the sample; around four fifths occur only once, and roughly 1.2% lies in the top ten. Sequenced here: CD4+ T cells from PBMCs cultured with HCoV-229E spike peptides, sampled after COVID-19 vaccination. The source of these receptors is a human donor who received a COVID-19 vaccine.

The CDR3 protein is CPQHGGGYEQYV. In nucleotides, the CDR3 is TGTCCTCAGCATGGGGGAGGCTACGAGCAGTACGTC. The genes are TRBV25-1 and TRBJ2-7; D might be TRBD2 (6 bases). Germline CDR1 MGHDK, CDR2 SYGVNS. CDR3 length: 12 residues.

This sequence joins TRBV15 and TRBJ1-3; weak D call: TRBD1 (6 bases). Trimming pared 3 bases from V and 4 bases from J, leaving 16 bases between. In germline, CDR1 is LNHNV, CDR2 YYDKDF (reference sequence). This CDR3 spans 16 amino acids. As DNA, the CDR3 is TGTGCCACCAGCAGGAGTCCCACCCAGGGGGGAAACACCATATATTTT. This sequence encodes CATSRSPTQGGNTIYF.

The rearrangement uses TRBV14 and TRBJ1-1; D gene uncertain. This CDR3 has 14 amino acids. The V end lost 0 bases, the J end lost 3 bases, and 8 bases lay between the germline ends. Germline V lookup: CDR1 SGHDN, CDR2 FVKESK. The CDR3 here is CASSQEGWYTEAFF. In nucleotides, the CDR3 is TGTGCCAGCAGCCAAGAGGGGTGGTACACTGAAGCTTTCTTT.

The chain has TRBV7-8 and TRBJ2-1, with TRBD2 matching over 8 bases. The junction had 10 bases not matched to a gene; V was cut back by 5 bases and J by 1 base. The CDR3 consists of 17 residues. Germline lookup yields CDR1 SGHVS and CDR2 FQNEAQ. CDR3 protein: CASSLRTSPRSYNEQFF. CDR3 sequence (DNA): TGTGCCAGCAGCCTCCGGACTAGCCCGAGGTCCTACAATGAGCAGTTCTTC.

The chain combines TRBV3-1 (or the pseudogene TRBV3-2) with TRBJ1-6, with a possible D match to TRBD1 (6 bases). Germline V gene data show CDR1 as LGHDT and CDR2 as YNNKEL (reference sequence). This CDR3 has 16 residues. V shed 1 base and J shed 9 bases, with 16 bases lying between them. The CDR3 region is CASSQVGGQGTSPLHF. CDR3 sequence (DNA): TGTGCCAGCAGCCAAGTGGGGGGGCAGGGGACTTCACCCCTCCACTTT.